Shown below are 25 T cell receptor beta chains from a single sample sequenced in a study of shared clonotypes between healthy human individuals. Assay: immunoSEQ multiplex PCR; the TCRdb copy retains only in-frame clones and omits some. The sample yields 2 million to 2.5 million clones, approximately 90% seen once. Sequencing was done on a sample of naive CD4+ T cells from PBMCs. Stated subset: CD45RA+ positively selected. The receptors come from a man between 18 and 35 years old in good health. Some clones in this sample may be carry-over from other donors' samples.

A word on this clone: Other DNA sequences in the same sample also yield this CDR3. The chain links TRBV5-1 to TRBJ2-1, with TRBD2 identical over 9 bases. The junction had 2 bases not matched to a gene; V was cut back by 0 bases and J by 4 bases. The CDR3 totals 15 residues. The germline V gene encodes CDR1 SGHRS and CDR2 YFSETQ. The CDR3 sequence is CASSLDSGGYNEQFF. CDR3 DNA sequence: TGCGCCAGCAGCTTGGATAGCGGGGGATACAATGAGCAGTTCTTC. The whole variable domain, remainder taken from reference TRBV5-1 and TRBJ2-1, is KAGVTQTPRYLIKTRGQQVTLSCSPISGHRSVSWYQQTPGQGLQFLFEYFSETQRNKGNFPGRFSGRQFSNSRSEMNVSTLELGDSALYLCASSLDSGGYNEQFFGPGTRLTVL.

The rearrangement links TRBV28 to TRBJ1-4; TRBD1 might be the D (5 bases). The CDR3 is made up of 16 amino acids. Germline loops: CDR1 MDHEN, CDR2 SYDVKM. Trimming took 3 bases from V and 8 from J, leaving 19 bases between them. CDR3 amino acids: CASSLGSDSRLEKLFF. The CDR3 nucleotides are TGTGCCAGCAGTTTGGGATCTGACAGCCGCCTGGAAAAACTGTTTTTT. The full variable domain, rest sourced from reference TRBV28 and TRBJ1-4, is DVKVTQSSRYLVKRTGEKVFLECVQDMDHENMFWYRQDPGLGLRLIYFSYDVKMKEKGDIPEGYSVSREKKERFSLILESASTNQTSMYLCASSLGSDSRLEKLFFGSGTQLSVL.

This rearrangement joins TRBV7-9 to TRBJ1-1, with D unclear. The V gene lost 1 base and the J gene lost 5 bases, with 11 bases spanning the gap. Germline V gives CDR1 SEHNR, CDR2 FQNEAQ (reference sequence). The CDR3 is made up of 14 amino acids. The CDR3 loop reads CASSLVFVGTEAFF. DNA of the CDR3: TGTGCCAGCAGCTTAGTTTTTGTGGGAACTGAAGCTTTCTTT.

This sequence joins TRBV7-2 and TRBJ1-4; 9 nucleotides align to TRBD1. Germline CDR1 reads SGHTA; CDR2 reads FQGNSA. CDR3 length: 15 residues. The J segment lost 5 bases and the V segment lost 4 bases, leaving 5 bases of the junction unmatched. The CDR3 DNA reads TGTGCCAGCAGCTGGCCGGGACAGGGAAATGAAAAACTGTTTTTT. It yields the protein CASSWPGQGNEKLFF. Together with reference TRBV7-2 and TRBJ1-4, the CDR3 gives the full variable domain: GAGVSQSPSNKVTEKGKDVELRCDPISGHTALYWYRQSLGQGLEFLIYFQGNSAPDKSGLPSDRFSAERTGGSVSTLTIQRTQQEDSAVYLCASSWPGQGNEKLFFGSGTQLSVL.

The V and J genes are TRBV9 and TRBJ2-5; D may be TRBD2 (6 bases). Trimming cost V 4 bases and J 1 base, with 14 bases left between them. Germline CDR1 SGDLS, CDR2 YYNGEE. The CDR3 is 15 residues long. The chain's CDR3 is CASSPISGGQETQYF. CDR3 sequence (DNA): TGTGCCAGCAGCCCCATCTCCGGGGGCCAAGAGACCCAGTACTTC. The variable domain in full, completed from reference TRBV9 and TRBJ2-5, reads DSGVTQTPKHLITATGQRVTLRCSPRSGDLSVYWYQQSLDQGLQFLIQYYNGEERAKGNILERFSAQQFPDLHSELNLSSLELGDSALYFCASSPISGGQETQYFGPGTRLLVL.

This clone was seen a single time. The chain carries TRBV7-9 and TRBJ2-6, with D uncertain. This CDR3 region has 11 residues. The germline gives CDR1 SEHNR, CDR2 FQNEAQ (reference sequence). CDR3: CAVSGANVLTF. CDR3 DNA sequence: TGTGCTGTCTCTGGGGCCAACGTCCTGACTTTC.

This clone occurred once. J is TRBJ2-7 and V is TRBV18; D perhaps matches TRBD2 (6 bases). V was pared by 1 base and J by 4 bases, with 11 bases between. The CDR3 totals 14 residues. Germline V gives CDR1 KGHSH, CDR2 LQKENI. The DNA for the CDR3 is TGTGCCAGCTCACCACTCGGGAGTATGTACGAGCAGTACTTC. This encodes CASSPLGSMYEQYF.

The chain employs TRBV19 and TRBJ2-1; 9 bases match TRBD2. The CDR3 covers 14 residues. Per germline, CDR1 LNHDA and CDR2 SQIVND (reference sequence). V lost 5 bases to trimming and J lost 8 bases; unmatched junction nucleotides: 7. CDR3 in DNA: TGTGCCAGTAGTTGGGCTAGCGGGAACGATGAGCAGTTCTTC. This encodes CASSWASGNDEQFF.

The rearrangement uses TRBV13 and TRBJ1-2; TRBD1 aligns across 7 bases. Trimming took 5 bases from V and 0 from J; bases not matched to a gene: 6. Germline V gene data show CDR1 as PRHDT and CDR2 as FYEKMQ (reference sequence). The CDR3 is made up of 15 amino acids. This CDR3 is CASSLGTATNYGYTF. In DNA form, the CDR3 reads TGTGCCAGCAGCCTGGGGACAGCAACTAACTATGGCTACACCTTC.

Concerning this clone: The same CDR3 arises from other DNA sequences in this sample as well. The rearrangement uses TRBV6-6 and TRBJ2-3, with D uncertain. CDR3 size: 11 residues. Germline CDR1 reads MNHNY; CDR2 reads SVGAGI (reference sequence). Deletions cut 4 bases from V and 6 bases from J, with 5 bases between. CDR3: CASSSRDTQYF. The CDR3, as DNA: TGTGCCAGCAGTTCTAGGGATACGCAGTATTTT.

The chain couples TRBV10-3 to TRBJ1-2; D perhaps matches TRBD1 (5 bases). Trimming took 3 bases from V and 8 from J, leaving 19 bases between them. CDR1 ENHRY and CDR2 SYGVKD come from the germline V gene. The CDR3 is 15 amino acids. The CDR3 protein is CAISDPGLTSPGYTF. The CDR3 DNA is TGTGCCATCAGTGACCCGGGACTCACTTCGCCGGGCTACACCTTC.

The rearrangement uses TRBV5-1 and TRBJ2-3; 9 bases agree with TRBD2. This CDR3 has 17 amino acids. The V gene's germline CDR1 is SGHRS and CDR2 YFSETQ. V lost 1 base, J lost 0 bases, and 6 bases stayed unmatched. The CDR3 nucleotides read TGCGCCAGCAGCTTGAGTCCTAGCGGGACTAGCACAGATACGCAGTATTTT. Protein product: CASSLSPSGTSTDTQYF.

The CDR3 coding sequence is TGTGCCAGCAGCCCACCCACTGGCGCGGGTCGTTACAATGAGCAGTTCTTC. This codes for CASSPPTGAGRYNEQFF. The rearrangement uses TRBV14 and TRBJ2-1, with a weak D call TRBD2 (5 bases). V lost 4 bases, J lost 4 bases, and 20 bases lay in between. This CDR3 spans 17 amino acids. Germline V gene sequence: CDR1 SGHDN, CDR2 FVKESK.

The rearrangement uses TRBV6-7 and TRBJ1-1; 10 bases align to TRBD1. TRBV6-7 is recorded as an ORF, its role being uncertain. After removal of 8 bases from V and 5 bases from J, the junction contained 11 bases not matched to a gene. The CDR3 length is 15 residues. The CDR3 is CASLLRDRGMTEAFF. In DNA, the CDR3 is TGTGCCAGCCTCCTCCGGGACAGGGGAATGACTGAAGCTTTCTTT.

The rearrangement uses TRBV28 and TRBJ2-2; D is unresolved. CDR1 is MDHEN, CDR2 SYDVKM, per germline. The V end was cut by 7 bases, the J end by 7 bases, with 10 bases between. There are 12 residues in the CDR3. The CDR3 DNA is TGTGCCAGCACCTCTTCCGTCGGGGAGCTGTTTTTT. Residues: CASTSSVGELFF.

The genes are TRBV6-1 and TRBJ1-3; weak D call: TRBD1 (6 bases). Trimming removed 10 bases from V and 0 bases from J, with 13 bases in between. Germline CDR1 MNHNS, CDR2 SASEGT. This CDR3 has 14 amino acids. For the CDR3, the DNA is TGTGCCACTTACAGGGCCAACTCTGGAAACACCATATATTTT. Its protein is CATYRANSGNTIYF.

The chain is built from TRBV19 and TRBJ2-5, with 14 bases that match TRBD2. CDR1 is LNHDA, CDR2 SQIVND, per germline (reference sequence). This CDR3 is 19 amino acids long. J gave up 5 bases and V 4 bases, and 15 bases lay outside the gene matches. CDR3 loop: CASSTAGLAGVVGGETQYF. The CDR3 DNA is TGTGCCAGTAGTACCGCGGGACTAGCGGGAGTCGTAGGGGGCGAGACCCAGTACTTC.

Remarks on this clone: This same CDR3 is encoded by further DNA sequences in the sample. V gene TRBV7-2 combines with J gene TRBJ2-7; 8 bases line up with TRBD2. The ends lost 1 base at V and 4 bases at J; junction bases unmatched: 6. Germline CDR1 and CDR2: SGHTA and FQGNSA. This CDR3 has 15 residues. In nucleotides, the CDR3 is TGTGCCAGCAGCTTAGTTGCTTCGGGAGGGTACGAGCAGTACTTC. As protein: CASSLVASGGYEQYF.

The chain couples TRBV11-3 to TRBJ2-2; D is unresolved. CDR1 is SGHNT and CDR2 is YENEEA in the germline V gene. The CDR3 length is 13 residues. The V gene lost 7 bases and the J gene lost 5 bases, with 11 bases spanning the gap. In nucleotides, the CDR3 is TGTGCCAGCACACTGGACGCGACCGGGGAGCTGTTTTTT. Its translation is CASTLDATGELFF.

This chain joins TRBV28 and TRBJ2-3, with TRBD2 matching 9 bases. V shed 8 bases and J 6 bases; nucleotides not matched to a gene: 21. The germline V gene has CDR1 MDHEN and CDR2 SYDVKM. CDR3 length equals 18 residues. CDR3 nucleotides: TGTGCCAGCTTGTTAGAAAGGGGAGGACTAGCGTTTACGGATACGCAGTATTTT. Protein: CASLLERGGLAFTDTQYF.

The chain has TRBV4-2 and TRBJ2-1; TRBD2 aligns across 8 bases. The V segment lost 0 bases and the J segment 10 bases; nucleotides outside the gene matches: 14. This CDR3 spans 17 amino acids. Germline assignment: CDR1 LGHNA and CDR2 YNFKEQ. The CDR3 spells CASSQDLPGGPLGEQFF. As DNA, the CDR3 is TGTGCCAGCAGCCAAGATTTGCCGGGAGGGCCCCTGGGGGAGCAGTTCTTC.

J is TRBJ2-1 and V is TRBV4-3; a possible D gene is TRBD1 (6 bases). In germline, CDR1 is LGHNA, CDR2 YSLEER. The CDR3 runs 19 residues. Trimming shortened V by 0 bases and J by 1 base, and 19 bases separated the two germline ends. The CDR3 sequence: CASSQEDDWRGGSYNEQFF. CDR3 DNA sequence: TGCGCCAGCAGCCAAGAGGACGATTGGAGAGGGGGTTCCTACAATGAGCAGTTCTTC.

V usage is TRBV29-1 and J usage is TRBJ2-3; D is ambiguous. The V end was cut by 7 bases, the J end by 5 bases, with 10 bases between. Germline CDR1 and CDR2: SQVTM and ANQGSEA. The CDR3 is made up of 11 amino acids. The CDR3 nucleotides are TGCAGCGCCGTTTCTGGAGATACGCAGTATTTT. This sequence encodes CSAVSGDTQYF.

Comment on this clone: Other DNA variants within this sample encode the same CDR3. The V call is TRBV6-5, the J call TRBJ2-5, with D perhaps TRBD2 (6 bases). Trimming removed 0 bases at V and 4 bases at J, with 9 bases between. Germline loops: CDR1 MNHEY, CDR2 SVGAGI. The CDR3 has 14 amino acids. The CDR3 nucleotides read TGTGCCAGCAGTTACTCTAGGGGAGGAGAGACCCAGTACTTC. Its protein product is CASSYSRGGETQYF.

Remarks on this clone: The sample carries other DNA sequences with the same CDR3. The CDR3 DNA follows: TGCGCCAGCAGCCCTCGGACTAGCGGGAGTTCAGAGACCCAGTACTTC. This encodes CASSPRTSGSSETQYF. The chain recombines TRBV5-1 with TRBJ2-5, with TRBD2 identical over 13 bases. The CDR3 length is 16 residues. The junction had 7 bases not matched to a gene; V was cut back by 4 bases and J by 4 bases. CDR1 and CDR2 from the germline V gene are SGHRS and YFSETQ.